The 27 T cell receptor beta chains below were found in one sample sequenced in a study of blood T cell repertoires in COVID-19. Clones were read by immunoSEQ multiplex PCR, and TCRdb kept only the in-frame ones, dropping some. The sample lists about 66,000 clones; around 88% were seen once. Sequencing used peripheral blood. These receptors were collected from an older woman with acute or convalescent COVID-19.

CDR3 in amino acids: CASSLAGTQETQYF. The CDR3, as DNA: TGTGCCAGCAGCTTGGCTGGGACACAAGAGACCCAGTACTTC. This rearrangement joins TRBV5-4 to TRBJ2-5; TRBD1 is a possible D gene (6 bases). V was shortened by 0 bases and J by 2 bases, with 8 bases between the two germline ends. CDR3 size: 14 residues. Germline CDR1 SGHNT, CDR2 YYREEE (reference sequence).

This chain joins TRBV27 and TRBJ1-6; D call uncertain. Trimming shortened V by 2 bases and J by 6 bases, and 14 bases separated the two germline ends. The germline V gene encodes CDR1 MNHEY and CDR2 SMNVEV (reference sequence). CDR3 length: 16 amino acids. CDR3 in DNA: TGTGCCAGCAGTTTAGGTTCCCGCCACGGTAATTCACCCCTCCACTTT. Its protein is CASSLGSRHGNSPLHF.

J is TRBJ1-2 and V is TRBV9, with TRBD1 identical over 7 bases. This CDR3 spans 16 amino acids. Germline-derived CDR1 and CDR2 are SGDLS and YYNGEE. After removal of 4 bases from V and 6 bases from J, the junction contained 15 bases not matched to a gene. The CDR3 region is CASSTQTGSIADGYTF. The DNA of the CDR3 is TGTGCCAGCAGCACTCAGACAGGGTCGATTGCAGATGGCTACACCTTC.

The chain carries TRBV29-1 and TRBJ1-4; a possible D gene is TRBD1 (6 bases). There are 12 residues in the CDR3. Germline CDR1 SQVTM, CDR2 ANQGSEA. V lost 7 bases to trimming and J lost 6 bases, with 12 bases between them. The chain's CDR3 is CSAAAGDEKLFF. In nucleotides, the CDR3 is TGCAGCGCTGCGGCAGGGGATGAAAAACTGTTTTTT.

This clone appeared once. CDR3 DNA: TGTGCCAGTACAGCCGGGACAGGGACATCTTCACCCCTCCACTTT. Translating it yields CASTAGTGTSSPLHF. The rearrangement joins TRBV19 to TRBJ1-6, with 9 positions matching TRBD1. J gave up 9 bases and V 7 bases, and 10 bases lay outside the gene matches. Looked up from germline, CDR1 is LNHDA and CDR2 is SQIVND (reference sequence). The CDR3 runs to 15 residues.

The chain has TRBV28 and TRBJ1-5; TRBD1 is a possible D gene (6 bases). This CDR3 spans 14 amino acids. Per the germline V gene, CDR1 is MDHEN and CDR2 is SYDVKM. With 0 bases removed from V and 4 bases from J, the gap between germline ends came to 7 bases. CDR3 amino acids: CASSLWQGNQPQHF. CDR3 coding DNA: TGTGCCAGCAGTTTATGGCAGGGGAATCAGCCCCAGCATTTT.

The chain joins TRBV6-5 to TRBJ2-3; 8 bases fit TRBD1. Trimming removed 7 bases from V and 4 bases from J; junction bases left unmatched: 7. CDR1 is MNHEY, CDR2 SVGAGI, per germline. This CDR3 is built from 14 residues. CDR3 nucleotide sequence: TGTGCCAGCAACAGGGGGGCTAGTCCAGATACGCAGTATTTT. Translated: CASNRGASPDTQYF.

The genes are TRBV23-1 and TRBJ2-4; 8 bases are a match to TRBD1. TRBV23-1 is noted as an ORF with a role that remains uncertain. With 6 bases clipped from V and 1 base from J, the junction kept 14 bases outside the gene matches. The CDR3 is 18 residues long. The CDR3 region is CASRPGTGRSGAKNIQYF. CDR3 DNA sequence: TGCGCCAGCAGACCCGGGACAGGCCGGTCTGGGGCCAAAAACATTCAGTACTTC.

CDR3 in amino acids: CASSQDRVGVAEAFF. CDR3 DNA: TGTGCCAGCTCTCAAGACAGGGTGGGAGTCGCTGAAGCTTTCTTT. This chain links TRBV18 with TRBJ1-1; 7 positions agree with TRBD1. The germline gives CDR1 KGHSH, CDR2 LQKENI. The CDR3 runs 15 residues. Trimming cost V 6 bases and J 6 bases; bases outside gene matches: 13.

CDR3 loop: CASSPRDSLLTGELFF. CDR3 DNA sequence: TGTGCCAGCAGCCCCCGAGATAGCCTCCTCACCGGGGAGCTGTTTTTT. V is TRBV9 and J is TRBJ2-2; unclear D gene. V lost 4 bases and J 4 bases, leaving 17 bases between the germline ends. CDR3 length equals 16 residues. Germline CDR1 and CDR2: SGDLS and YYNGEE.

The chain carries TRBV7-3 and TRBJ1-5; TRBD1 is a possible D gene (5 bases). Trimming cost V 0 bases and J 8 bases, with 8 bases left between them. The germline gives CDR1 SGHTA, CDR2 FQGTGA. The CDR3 covers 13 residues. The CDR3: CASSLTGVEPQHF. CDR3 nucleotide sequence: TGTGCCAGCAGCTTAACAGGGGTTGAGCCCCAGCATTTT.

The V and J genes are TRBV7-9 and TRBJ1-6, with 8 bases fitting TRBD1. CDR3 length: 15 amino acids. V dropped 4 bases and J dropped 7; count of bases not matched to a gene: 6. Germline CDR1 and CDR2: SEHNR and FQNEAQ (reference sequence). CDR3 in amino acids: CASSSRQGPNSPLHF. As DNA, the CDR3 is TGTGCCAGCAGCTCCAGACAGGGGCCGAATTCACCCCTCCACTTT.

V usage is TRBV6-4 and J usage is TRBJ2-5; TRBD2 agrees at 13 bases. The germline CDR1 and CDR2 sequences are MRHNA and SNTAGT. V shed 5 bases and J 5 bases; nucleotides not matched to a gene: 5. The CDR3 contains 15 residues. The CDR3 loop reads CASSKTSGGLETQYF. The DNA of the CDR3 is TGTGCCAGCAGTAAGACTAGCGGGGGGTTGGAGACCCAGTACTTC.

This chain joins TRBV6-5 and TRBJ1-2; D might be TRBD1 (6 bases). V dropped 7 bases and J dropped 2 bases, with 11 bases sitting between them. The CDR3 is 13 amino acids. The germline CDR1 and CDR2 sequences are MNHEY and SVGAGI. The CDR3 reads CASIGTGNYGYTF. Here the CDR3 DNA reads TGTGCCAGCATTGGAACAGGGAACTATGGCTACACCTTC.

This chain links TRBV27 with TRBJ1-5, with D possibly matching TRBD1 (6 bases). V gave up 6 bases and J gave up 4 bases, with 19 bases separating them. CDR1 MNHEY and CDR2 SMNVEV come from the germline V gene (reference sequence). CDR3 size: 16 residues. CDR3 loop: CASSARQEKGNQPQHF. CDR3 in DNA: TGTGCCAGCAGCGCCCGACAGGAAAAAGGTAATCAGCCCCAGCATTTT.

The chain links TRBV5-4 to TRBJ1-6; 8 positions agree with TRBD1. The V and J ends lost 6 bases and 9 bases, in that order; junction bases with no gene match: 11. The V gene's germline CDR1 is SGHNT and CDR2 YYREEE (reference sequence). The CDR3 consists of 15 residues. Written as DNA, the CDR3 is TGTGCCAGCACTCAAACGACAGGGGCAGGTTCACCCCTCCACTTT. Translation gives CASTQTTGAGSPLHF. Complete variable domain (other parts from reference TRBV5-4 and TRBJ1-6): ETGVTQSPTHLIKTRGQQVTLRCSSQSGHNTVSWYQQALGQGPQFIFQYYREEENGRGNFPPRFSGLQFPNYSSELNVNALELDDSALYLCASTQTTGAGSPLHFGNGTRLTVT.

The J gene is TRBJ2-2, the V gene TRBV7-9, with D perhaps TRBD1 (6 bases). The germline V gene has CDR1 SEHNR and CDR2 FQNEAQ (reference sequence). The CDR3 runs 15 residues. V was cut by 5 bases and J by 1 base, with 11 bases left in between. CDR3: CASSRTTGNTGELFF. The CDR3 nucleotides are TGTGCCAGCAGCCGTACGACAGGGAACACCGGGGAGCTGTTTTTT.

The rearrangement joins TRBV2 to TRBJ1-2; TRBD1 agrees at 8 bases. The germline gives CDR1 SNHLY, CDR2 FYNNEI. There are 14 residues in the CDR3. V dropped 3 bases and J dropped 4; count of bases not matched to a gene: 4. CDR3 residues: CASSETGAGYGYTF. The CDR3 DNA reads TGTGCCAGCAGTGAGACAGGGGCGGGCTATGGCTACACCTTC.

The rearrangement links TRBV20-1 to TRBJ1-1; no clear D. The CDR3 spans 10 residues. Germline-derived CDR1 and CDR2 are DFQATT and SNEGSKA (reference sequence). V lost 5 bases, J lost 10 bases, and 11 bases lay in between. CDR3 DNA sequence: TGCAGTGCTGATGACTCTATAGCTTTCTTT. This encodes CSADDSIAFF.

A single count supports this clone. V gene TRBV5-1 combines with J gene TRBJ2-3; D unclear. The V gene lost 0 bases and the J gene lost 2 bases, with 7 bases spanning the gap. This CDR3 spans 14 amino acids. Per the germline V gene, CDR1 is SGHRS and CDR2 is YFSETQ. This CDR3 reads CASSLAAVTDTQYF. The DNA of the CDR3 is TGCGCCAGCAGCTTGGCTGCGGTCACAGATACGCAGTATTTT.

V usage is TRBV5-1 and J usage is TRBJ2-7, with 10 bases matching TRBD1. The CDR3 has 15 amino acids. The germline gives CDR1 SGHRS, CDR2 YFSETQ. The V gene end was trimmed by 3 bases and the J gene end by 4 bases; junction bases not matched to a gene: 7. In DNA form, the CDR3 reads TGCGCCAGCAGCTACTCGGGACAGGGGACTTACGAGCAGTACTTC. Its protein product is CASSYSGQGTYEQYF. Based on the CDR3 plus reference TRBV5-1 and TRBJ2-7, the full variable domain is KAGVTQTPRYLIKTRGQQVTLSCSPISGHRSVSWYQQTPGQGLQFLFEYFSETQRNKGNFPGRFSGRQFSNSRSEMNVSTLELGDSALYLCASSYSGQGTYEQYFGPGTRLTVT.

The chain has TRBV3-1 (or the pseudogene TRBV3-2) and TRBJ2-7, with D hard to call. Germline V gene lookup returns CDR1 LGHDT and CDR2 YNNKEL (reference sequence). V was trimmed by 2 bases and J by 2 bases, leaving 13 bases between them. The CDR3 sequence is 15 residues long. The CDR3, as DNA: TGTGCCAGCAGCCAATTCCCCACTCTAGCCTACGAGCAGTACTTC. The encoded protein is CASSQFPTLAYEQYF.

V usage is TRBV6-1 and J usage is TRBJ1-3, with D uncertain. The CDR3 runs to 14 residues. The V gene lost 2 bases and the J gene lost 1 base, with 6 bases spanning the gap. The germline V gene has CDR1 MNHNS and CDR2 SASEGT. The CDR3 DNA follows: TGTGCCAGCAGTGAACGAGAGTCTGGAAACACCATATATTTT. Amino acid sequence: CASSERESGNTIYF.

The chain joins TRBV4-2 to TRBJ2-1, with TRBD2 matching 10 bases. The CDR3 covers 17 residues. The V segment lost 0 bases and the J segment 7 bases; nucleotides outside the gene matches: 9. Per germline, CDR1 LGHNA and CDR2 YNFKEQ. The CDR3 coding sequence is TGTGCCAGCAGCCAAGAATGGAGCGGGGGGGGAAGAAATGAGCAGTTCTTC. As protein: CASSQEWSGGGRNEQFF.

This clone is termed medium-sized. The chain recombines TRBV19 with TRBJ1-4; maybe TRBD1 (5 bases). The V gene lost 4 bases and the J gene lost 5 bases, with 14 bases spanning the gap. CDR3 size: 15 residues. Germline V gene data show CDR1 as LNHDA and CDR2 as SQIVND (reference sequence). In nucleotides, the CDR3 is TGTGCCAGTAGTACGAGAGACAGCTCCAATGAAAAACTGTTTTTT. Its translation is CASSTRDSSNEKLFF.

This chain connects TRBV7-9 to TRBJ1-5, with TRBD1 matching over 8 bases. Germline V gene data show CDR1 as SEHNR and CDR2 as FQNEAQ (reference sequence). The length of the CDR3 is 14 residues. Germline trimming cut 6 bases from V and 7 bases from J; bases unmatched to any gene: 8. Written as DNA, the CDR3 is TGTGCCAGCAGTTCTGGACAGGGAATGCAGCCCCAGCATTTT. This encodes CASSSGQGMQPQHF.

The V and J genes are TRBV19 and TRBJ2-1; 7 nucleotides match TRBD1. This CDR3 is 15 amino acids long. J was trimmed by 6 bases and V by 3 bases; bases with no gene match: 8. Germline CDR1 is LNHDA and CDR2 is SQIVND (reference sequence). CDR3 in amino acids: CASSIGDSKINEQFF. Here the CDR3 DNA reads TGTGCCAGTAGTATCGGGGACAGCAAGATCAATGAGCAGTTCTTC.